The rows below give T cell receptor beta chains drawn from one sample of a study of blood T cell repertoires in COVID-19. The table came from immunoSEQ multiplex PCR; TCRdb's copy has only in-frame clones and leaves some out. The sample yields about 200,000 clones, 80% to 90% seen once. Sequenced material: PBMCs or T cells enriched from blood (not recorded which). The receptors here all came from a man in his thirties or forties who had recovered from COVID-19. CDR3s include the opening cysteine and the closing phenylalanine or tryptophan. D genes are given only for firm matches. A row's size may be missing; if present it is once, few, many or a size class.

abundance,d_gene,j_gene,v_gene,CDR3aa,CDR3nt
few,TRBD1,TRBJ1-1,TRBV13,CASSPRQGRGDTEAFF,TGTGCCAGCAGCCCGCGACAGGGGCGAGGGGACACTGAAGCTTTCTTT
-,TRBD2,TRBJ2-7,TRBV2,CASSDGLAGPAYEQYF,TGTGCCAGCAGTGATGGACTAGCGGGACCTGCCTACGAGCAGTACTTC
-,-,TRBJ1-5,TRBV4-1,CASSQDPGLFGNQPQHF,TGCGCCAGCAGCCAAGATCCCGGACTCTTTGGCAATCAGCCCCAGCATTTT
-,TRBD2,TRBJ2-1,TRBV7-9,CASRSGVTYNEQFF,TGTGCCAGCAGAAGCGGGGTAACCTACAATGAGCAGTTCTTC
-,-,TRBJ2-1,TRBV12-5,CASGFGGEQFF,TGTGCTAGTGGTTTCGGAGGAGAGCAGTTCTTC
-,-,TRBJ1-1,TRBV9,CASSATENTEAFF,TGTGCCAGCAGCGCAACAGAGAACACTGAAGCTTTCTTT
-,TRBD2,TRBJ2-1,TRBV7-9,CASSLGLAGVYNEQFF,TGTGCCAGCAGCTTAGGGCTAGCGGGGGTCTACAATGAGCAGTTCTTC
-,-,TRBJ2-3,TRBV9,CASSVAGNPDTQYF,TGTGCCAGCAGCGTCGCGGGGAATCCAGATACGCAGTATTTT
-,-,TRBJ1-4,TRBV13,CASSLKEGSLKLEKLFF,TGTGCCAGCAGCTTAAAGGAGGGCAGCCTTAAATTGGAAAAACTGTTTTTT
once,TRBD1,TRBJ2-7,TRBV11-2,CASRIPGTGVYEQYF,TGTGCCAGCAGAATCCCCGGGACAGGGGTTTACGAGCAGTACTTC
once,TRBD1,TRBJ1-3,TRBV10-2,CASSRDSGTGNTIYF,TGCGCCAGCAGCCGGGACAGCGGTACTGGAAACACCATATATTTT
-,TRBD1,TRBJ2-7,TRBV15,CATSRDTPGGFSYEQYF,TGTGCCACCAGCAGAGACACTCCAGGGGGATTCTCCTACGAGCAGTACTTC
-,TRBD2,TRBJ2-7,TRBV4-2,CASSQGSGIGEQYF,TGTGCCAGCAGCCAAGGGAGCGGGATAGGCGAGCAGTACTTC
once,-,TRBJ2-1,TRBV18,CASSPAGAHNEQFF,TGTGCCAGCTCACCAGCAGGGGCCCACAATGAGCAGTTCTTC
-,-,TRBJ1-4,TRBV18,CASSPERYQGIGEKLFF,TGTGCCAGCTCACCCGAACGGTATCAGGGGATCGGTGAAAAACTGTTTTTT
-,TRBD2,TRBJ2-1,TRBV6-4,CASSDSIFTSANEQFF,TGTGCCAGCAGTGACTCGATCTTCACTAGCGCCAATGAGCAGTTCTTC